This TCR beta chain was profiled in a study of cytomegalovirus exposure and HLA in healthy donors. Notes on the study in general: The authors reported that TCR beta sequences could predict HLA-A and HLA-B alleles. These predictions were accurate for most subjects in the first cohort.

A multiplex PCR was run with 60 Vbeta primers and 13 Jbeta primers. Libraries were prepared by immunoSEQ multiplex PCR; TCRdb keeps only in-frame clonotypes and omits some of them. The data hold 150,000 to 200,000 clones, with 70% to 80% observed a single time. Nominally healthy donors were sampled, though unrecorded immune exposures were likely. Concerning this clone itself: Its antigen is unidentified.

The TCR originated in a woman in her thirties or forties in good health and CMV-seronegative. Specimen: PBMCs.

The CDR3 sequence: CASSLRGESYEQYF. Here the CDR3 DNA reads TGTGCCAGCAGTTTACGGGGGGAGTCCTACGAGCAGTACTTC. The chain uses TRBV28 and TRBJ2-7; 7 nucleotides align to TRBD2. Trimming removed 2 bases from V and 1 base from J; junction bases left unmatched: 2. The CDR3 spans 14 residues. Germline V lookup: CDR1 MDHEN, CDR2 SYDVKM.